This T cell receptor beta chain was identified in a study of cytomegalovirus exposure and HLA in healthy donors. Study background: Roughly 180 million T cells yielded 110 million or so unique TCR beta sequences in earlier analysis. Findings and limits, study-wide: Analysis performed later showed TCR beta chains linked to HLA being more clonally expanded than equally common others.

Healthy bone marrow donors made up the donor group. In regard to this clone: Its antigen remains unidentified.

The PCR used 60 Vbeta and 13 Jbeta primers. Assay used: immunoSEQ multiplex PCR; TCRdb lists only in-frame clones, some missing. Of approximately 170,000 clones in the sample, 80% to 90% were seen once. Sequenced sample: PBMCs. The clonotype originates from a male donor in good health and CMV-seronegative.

CDR3 protein: CASSVARPPDGEQFF. CDR3 nucleotides: TGTGCCAGCAGCGTAGCAAGACCGCCAGACGGGGAGCAGTTCTTC. The rearrangement uses TRBV9 and TRBJ2-1, with unresolved D. The CDR3 is 15 amino acids. From germline, CDR1 is SGDLS and CDR2 YYNGEE. The V gene lost 0 bases and the J gene lost 10 bases, with 17 bases spanning the gap.